This T cell receptor (beta chain) derives from a study of blood T cell repertoires in COVID-19. The method was immunoSEQ multiplex PCR; TCRdb's version includes in-frame clones alone and lacks a portion of them. The sample records fewer than 200,000 clones, approximately 85% being singletons. V was clipped by 7 bases and J by 1 base, with 10 bases between them. The CDR3 is made up of 14 amino acids. CDR1 and CDR2 from the germline V gene are MDHEN and SYDVKM. This sequence joins TRBV28 and TRBJ2-2; D unclear. This receptor was taken from a man aged 40-50 years with acute or convalescent COVID-19. The sample taken for sequencing was peripheral blood. CDR3 in DNA: TGTGCCAGCACAATGGGCAGGAACACCGGGGAGCTGTTTTTT. It encodes CASTMGRNTGELFF.